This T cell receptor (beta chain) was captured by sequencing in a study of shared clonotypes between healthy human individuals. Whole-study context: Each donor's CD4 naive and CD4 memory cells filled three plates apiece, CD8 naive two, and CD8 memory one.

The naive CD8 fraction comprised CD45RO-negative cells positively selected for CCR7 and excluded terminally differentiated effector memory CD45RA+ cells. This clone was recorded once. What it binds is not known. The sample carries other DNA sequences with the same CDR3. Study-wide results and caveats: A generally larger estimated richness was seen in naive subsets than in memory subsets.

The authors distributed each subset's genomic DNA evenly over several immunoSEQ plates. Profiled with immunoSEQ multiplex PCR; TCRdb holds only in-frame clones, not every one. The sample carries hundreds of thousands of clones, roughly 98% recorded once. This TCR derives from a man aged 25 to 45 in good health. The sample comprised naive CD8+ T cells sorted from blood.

The CDR3 loop is CASSLSGSEQYF. In nucleotides, the CDR3 is TGTGCCAGCAGTTTATCAGGATCCGAGCAGTACTTC. V usage is TRBV27 and J usage is TRBJ2-7; D is unresolved. V lost 0 bases and J 6 bases, leaving 6 bases between the germline ends. Germline V lookup: CDR1 MNHEY, CDR2 SMNVEV (reference sequence). The CDR3 runs to 12 residues.